The 15 T cell receptor beta chains in this list originate from one sample, sequenced in a study of cytomegalovirus exposure and HLA in healthy donors. It was with 60 Vbeta and 13 Jbeta primers that the PCR ran. Sequenced by immunoSEQ multiplex PCR; TCRdb stores in-frame clones only, minus some. There are 36,000 or so clones in the sample; around 83% occur only once, and roughly 4% lies in the top ten. The sample taken for sequencing was PBMCs. The receptors originated from a woman aged 18-35 years in good health and CMV-seronegative.

The CDR3 spells CASSELERGGYTF. CDR3 nucleotides: TGTGCCAGCAGTGAACTTGAAAGGGGGGGCTACACCTTC. This chain joins TRBV2 and TRBJ1-2, with TRBD1 as a possible D gene (6 bases). The CDR3 contains 13 residues. With 2 bases removed from V and 8 bases from J, the gap between germline ends came to 12 bases. The germline V gene encodes CDR1 SNHLY and CDR2 FYNNEI.

The CDR3 spells CARSFRRIPNQPQHF. The CDR3 nucleotides read TGTGCCAGAAGCTTCAGGAGGATCCCCAATCAGCCCCAGCATTTT. The V call is TRBV5-3, the J call TRBJ1-5; no clear D gene. TRBV5-3 is annotated as an ORF whose role is uncertain. Trimming pared 2 bases from V and 3 bases from J, leaving 12 bases between. The CDR3 contains 15 residues.

The chain employs TRBV5-4 and TRBJ1-5; 8 bases are shared with TRBD1. Germline V gene data show CDR1 as SGHNT and CDR2 as YYREEE (reference sequence). This CDR3 contains 16 residues. After removal of 0 bases from V and 7 bases from J, the junction contained 9 bases not matched to a gene. The CDR3 DNA is TGTGCCAGCAGCTTGGATAGAGGACAGGGTGAACAGCCCCAGCATTTT. As protein: CASSLDRGQGEQPQHF. Filled out from reference TRBV5-4 and TRBJ1-5, the complete variable domain reads ETGVTQSPTHLIKTRGQQVTLRCSSQSGHNTVSWYQQALGQGPQFIFQYYREEENGRGNFPPRFSGLQFPNYSSELNVNALELDDSALYLCASSLDRGQGEQPQHFGDGTRLSIL.

The chain uses TRBV7-9 and TRBJ2-2; the D gene is possibly TRBD1 (6 bases). Germline V CDR1 and CDR2: SEHNR, FQNEAQ (reference sequence). This CDR3 has 14 residues. V lost 9 bases and J 1 base, leaving 12 bases between the germline ends. Written as DNA, the CDR3 is TGTGCCAGACAATCGACAGGGAACACCGGGGAGCTGTTTTTT. Translating gives CARQSTGNTGELFF.

This chain connects TRBV7-9 to TRBJ1-5; D is unclear. CDR3 length: 15 amino acids. The V end was cut by 4 bases, the J end by 2 bases, with 12 bases between. CDR1 is SEHNR and CDR2 is FQNEAQ in the germline V gene (reference sequence). The CDR3 DNA reads TGTGCCAGCAGCTCGACCTTGGCGGGCAATCAGCCCCAGCATTTT. Its protein is CASSSTLAGNQPQHF.

The gene calls are TRBV27 and TRBJ2-7; D might be TRBD1 (6 bases). Germline V gene lookup returns CDR1 MNHEY and CDR2 SMNVEV (reference sequence). This CDR3 region has 15 residues. V shed 4 bases and J shed 4 bases, with 17 bases lying between them. The CDR3 here is CASSSPGQMKYEQYF. In DNA, the CDR3 is TGTGCCAGCAGTTCCCCCGGACAGATGAAATACGAGCAGTACTTC.

This clone is deemed medium-sized (0.01 to 0.1%). CDR3 loop: CASSVGTAVTDTQYF. The CDR3 coding sequence is TGTGCCAGCAGTGTGGGGACAGCAGTAACAGATACGCAGTATTTT. The chain uses TRBV6-1 and TRBJ2-3, with TRBD1 identical over 7 bases. The V and J ends lost 4 bases and 3 bases, in that order; junction bases with no gene match: 7. Germline loops: CDR1 MNHNS, CDR2 SASEGT. The CDR3 consists of 15 residues.

V gene TRBV7-3 combines with J gene TRBJ2-7; 13 bases map to TRBD2. V shed 5 bases and J 5 bases; nucleotides not matched to a gene: 6. Per germline, CDR1 SGHTA and CDR2 FQGTGA. There are 15 residues in the CDR3. CDR3 nucleotide sequence: TGTGCCAGCAGCCCTGGACTAGCGGGAGTGAACGAGCAGTACTTC. Amino acid sequence: CASSPGLAGVNEQYF.

This sequence joins TRBV4-3 and TRBJ2-7; 10 bases are shared with TRBD2. V lost 2 bases to trimming and J lost 0 bases; unmatched junction nucleotides: 7. This CDR3 comprises 17 residues. Per germline, CDR1 LGHNA and CDR2 YSLEER. CDR3 DNA sequence: TGCGCCAGCAGCCAATATCTAGCGGGGGTTAGCTCCTACGAGCAGTACTTC. This encodes CASSQYLAGVSSYEQYF.

The CDR3 nucleotides are TGCGCCAGCAGCTTAGGACTAGCGGGAGGGACAGATACGCAGTATTTT. This sequence encodes CASSLGLAGGTDTQYF. The chain links TRBV5-1 to TRBJ2-3, with TRBD2 identical over 15 bases. The CDR3 sequence is 16 residues long. The germline V gene has CDR1 SGHRS and CDR2 YFSETQ. V shed 2 bases and J 3 bases; nucleotides not matched to a gene: 1.

The chain is built from TRBV7-3 and TRBJ1-1, with D unresolved. The germline gives CDR1 SGHTA, CDR2 FQGTGA. This CDR3 comprises 13 residues. V dropped 6 bases and J dropped 7 bases, with 15 bases sitting between them. CDR3 coding DNA: TGTGCCAGCAGTAAGAACGGGGTGGGTGAAGCTTTCTTT. This sequence encodes CASSKNGVGEAFF.

The gene calls are TRBV9 and TRBJ2-2, with 12 bases that match TRBD1. V was clipped by 3 bases and J by 5 bases; unmatched bases: 5. The length of the CDR3 is 16 residues. Looked up from germline, CDR1 is SGDLS and CDR2 is YYNGEE. The chain's CDR3 is CASSAGQGARTGELFF. DNA of the CDR3: TGTGCCAGCAGCGCGGGACAGGGGGCGAGGACCGGGGAGCTGTTTTTT.

This chain connects TRBV5-1 to TRBJ2-7; TRBD1 aligns across 9 bases. V was pared by 4 bases and J by 1 base, with 9 bases of the junction left unmatched. The germline CDR1 and CDR2 sequences are SGHRS and YFSETQ. The CDR3 runs 16 residues. The CDR3 DNA is TGCGCCAGCAGCCTCCTCCCGGGACAGGGATCCTACGAGCAGTACTTC. It yields the protein CASSLLPGQGSYEQYF.

This clone showed up just once. The chain carries TRBV11-2 and TRBJ2-1; the match to TRBD2 covers 7 bases. CDR1 SGHAT and CDR2 FQNNGV come from the germline V gene. This CDR3 is built from 14 residues. V was clipped by 1 base and J by 10 bases; unmatched bases: 7. The CDR3, as DNA: TGTGCCAGCAGCTTAGGTCCTAGCGGAGTCGAGCAGTTCTTC. It yields the protein CASSLGPSGVEQFF.

V gene TRBV12-5 combines with J gene TRBJ2-1; tentative D call: TRBD2 (6 bases). Trimming left V 0 bases short and J 6 bases short, with 30 bases between. Germline assignment: CDR1 LGHNT and CDR2 FRNRAP. The CDR3 covers 21 residues. The chain's CDR3 is CASGLVDRASGPILSANEQFF. Here the CDR3 DNA reads TGTGCTAGTGGTTTGGTAGATCGGGCAAGCGGGCCTATCCTAAGCGCCAATGAGCAGTTCTTC.